The sequence of this TCR beta chain was determined in a study of T cells in localized non-small cell lung cancer. The study's findings and limits: Detection in adjacent lung was observed for a median roughly 57 of the top 100 tumor clones. Those with higher blood T cell density had longer overall survival. Clonality of T cells reached its maximum in uninvolved adjacent lung, surpassing tumor.

Assay: immunoSEQ multiplex PCR; the TCRdb copy retains only in-frame clones and omits some. The table includes 25,000 or so clones, about nine tenths detected once. This CDR3 region has 16 residues. Trimming took 6 bases from V and 5 from J; bases not matched to a gene: 9. Germline V gene lookup returns CDR1 MDHEN and CDR2 SYDVKM. As regards this clone: What it binds is not known.

This sequence joins TRBV28 and TRBJ2-3, with 12 bases aligning to TRBD2. The sample consisted of peripheral blood, taken before any cancer treatment. This TCR was recovered from a woman aged 40 to 75 with stage I lung adenocarcinoma. CDR3 in amino acids: CASSRGLAGGGDTQYF. In nucleotides, the CDR3 is TGTGCCAGCAGCCGGGGACTAGCGGGTGGTGGAGATACGCAGTATTTT.